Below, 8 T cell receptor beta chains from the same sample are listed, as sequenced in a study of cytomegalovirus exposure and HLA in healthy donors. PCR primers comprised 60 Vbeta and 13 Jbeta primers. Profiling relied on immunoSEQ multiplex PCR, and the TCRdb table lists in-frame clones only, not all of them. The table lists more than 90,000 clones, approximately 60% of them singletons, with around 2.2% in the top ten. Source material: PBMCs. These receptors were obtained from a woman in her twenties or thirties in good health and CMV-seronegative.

The CDR3 region has the DNA TGTGCCAGCAGCGTCGTAGCGGGAGGGCCCTACGAGCAGTACTTC. Translated, it gives CASSVVAGGPYEQYF. The chain combines TRBV9 with TRBJ2-7, with 11 bases that match TRBD2. Germline-derived CDR1 and CDR2 are SGDLS and YYNGEE. The ends lost 2 bases at V and 2 bases at J; junction bases unmatched: 3. The CDR3 covers 15 residues.

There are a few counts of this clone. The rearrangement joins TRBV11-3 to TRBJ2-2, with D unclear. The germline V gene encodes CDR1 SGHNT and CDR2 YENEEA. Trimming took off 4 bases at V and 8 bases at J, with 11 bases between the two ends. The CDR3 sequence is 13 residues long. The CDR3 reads CASSSERPGELFF. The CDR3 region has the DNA TGTGCCAGCAGCTCCGAGAGGCCAGGGGAGCTGTTTTTT.

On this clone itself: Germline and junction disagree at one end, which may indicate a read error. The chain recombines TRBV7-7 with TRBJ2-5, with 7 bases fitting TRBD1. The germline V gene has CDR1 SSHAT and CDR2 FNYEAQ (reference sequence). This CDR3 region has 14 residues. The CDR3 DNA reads TGTGCTAGCAGCCAAACAACAGGGGTGGAGACCCAGTACTTC. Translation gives CASSQTTGVETQYF.

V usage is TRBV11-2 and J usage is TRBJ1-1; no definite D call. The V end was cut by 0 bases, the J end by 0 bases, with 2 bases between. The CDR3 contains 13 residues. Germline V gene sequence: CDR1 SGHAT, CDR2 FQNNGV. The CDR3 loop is CASSLDVNTEAFF. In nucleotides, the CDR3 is TGTGCCAGCAGCTTAGACGTGAACACTGAAGCTTTCTTT.

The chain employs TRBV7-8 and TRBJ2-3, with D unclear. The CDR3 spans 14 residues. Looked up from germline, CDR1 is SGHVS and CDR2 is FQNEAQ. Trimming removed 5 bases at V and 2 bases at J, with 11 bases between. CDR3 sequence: CASSTRQATDTQYF. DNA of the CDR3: TGTGCCAGCAGCACCCGACAAGCCACAGATACGCAGTATTTT.

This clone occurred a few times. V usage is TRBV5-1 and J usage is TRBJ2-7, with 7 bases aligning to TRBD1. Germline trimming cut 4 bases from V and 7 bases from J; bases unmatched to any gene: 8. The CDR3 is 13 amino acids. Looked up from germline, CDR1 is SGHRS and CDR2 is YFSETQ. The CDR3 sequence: CASSLGQVREQYF. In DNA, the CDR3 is TGCGCCAGCAGCCTCGGACAGGTCCGGGAGCAGTACTTC.

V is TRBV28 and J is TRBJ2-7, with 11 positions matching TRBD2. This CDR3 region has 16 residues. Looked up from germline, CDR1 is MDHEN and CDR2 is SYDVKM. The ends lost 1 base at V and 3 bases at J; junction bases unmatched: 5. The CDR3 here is CASSLFKTSGNYEQYF. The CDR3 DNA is TGTGCCAGCAGTTTATTTAAGACTAGCGGGAACTACGAGCAGTACTTC.

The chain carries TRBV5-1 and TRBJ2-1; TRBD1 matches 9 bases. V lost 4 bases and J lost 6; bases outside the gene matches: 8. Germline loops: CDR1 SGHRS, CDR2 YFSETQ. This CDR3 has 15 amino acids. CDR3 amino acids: CASSRDRGRFNEQFF. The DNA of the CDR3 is TGCGCCAGCAGCCGCGACAGGGGGAGGTTCAATGAGCAGTTCTTC.